The 22 T cell receptor beta chains given below trace back to one sample, sequenced in a study of blood T cells in healthy people across ages. Primers used in a second PCR of about 7 to 12 cycles were a sample-barcoded 5' primer and a J-beta primer mix. TCRdb re-analysed the 5' RACE reads in MiXCR, keeping a single row per CDR3 protein. The data contain under 1 million distinct CDR3 sequences, around 42% of them singletons. The material sequenced was blood. The receptors here all came from a man aged 60-69 years in good health.

In the case of this clonotype: A read error may be the cause here, since a much bigger clone is one base away. The chain is built from TRBV7-9 and TRBJ2-3, with TRBD2 identical over 13 bases. This CDR3 spans 15 amino acids. Unmatched junction bases numbered 3, after V lost 5 bases and J lost 4 bases. Germline loops: CDR1 SEHNR, CDR2 FQNEAQ (reference sequence). The CDR3 coding sequence is TGTGCCAGCAGCCAGGGACTAGCGGGGCCAGATACGCAGTATTTT. Its protein is CASSQGLAGPDTQYF.

The chain carries TRBV5-1 and TRBJ2-1; D perhaps matches TRBD1 (5 bases). CDR1 is SGHRS and CDR2 is YFSETQ in the germline V gene. The CDR3 consists of 14 residues. V was trimmed by 4 bases and J by 5 bases, leaving 13 bases between them. CDR3 sequence: CASSTQANHNEQFF. Here the CDR3 DNA reads TGCGCCAGCAGCACACAGGCGAACCACAATGAGCAGTTCTTC.

The J gene is TRBJ2-3, the V gene TRBV7-2; TRBD2 matches at 9 bases. J was trimmed by 2 bases and V by 3 bases; bases with no gene match: 12. The germline V gene has CDR1 SGHTA and CDR2 FQGNSA. The CDR3 has 18 amino acids. The CDR3 sequence: CASSLRNAGTSITDTQYF. The CDR3 DNA reads as TGTGCCAGCAGCTTGAGGAATGCCGGGACTAGCATCACAGATACGCAGTATTTT.

V and J are TRBV18 and TRBJ1-1; a weak D match, TRBD1 (5 bases). From germline, CDR1 is KGHSH and CDR2 LQKENI. The CDR3 is made up of 13 amino acids. Trimming stripped 5 bases from V and 11 bases from J, with 18 bases between. CDR3 coding DNA: TGTGCCAGCTCATCCTCAGGGATGGCCTCGGCTTTCTTT. Protein: CASSSSGMASAFF.

The gene calls are TRBV27 and TRBJ1-4; D is unresolved. Trimming removed 5 bases from V and 3 bases from J, with 10 bases in between. CDR3 length: 14 residues. CDR1 and CDR2 (germline): MNHEY, SMNVEV (reference sequence). CDR3 residues: CASSIRDPNEKLFF. The CDR3 region has the DNA TGTGCCAGCAGTATCAGAGACCCTAATGAAAAACTGTTTTTT.

The gene calls are TRBV5-1 and TRBJ1-2; D possibly corresponds to TRBD1 (5 bases). Trimming removed 4 bases at V and 4 bases at J, with 17 bases between. CDR1 and CDR2 (germline): SGHRS, YFSETQ. This CDR3 comprises 15 residues. CDR3 bases: TGCGCCAGCAGCCCAAGGAGCCAGGGCCTCTATGGCTACACCTTC. Translating it yields CASSPRSQGLYGYTF.

The V gene is TRBV12-3 or TRBV12-4, the J gene TRBJ1-5; possible D gene TRBD1, 5 bases. This CDR3 contains 13 residues. The V gene lost 6 bases and the J gene lost 6 bases, with 12 bases spanning the gap. CDR3 DNA: TGTGCCAGCAGCCACAGGTCCGGTCAGCCCCAGCATTTT. This codes for CASSHRSGQPQHF.

There are a few counts of this clonotype. The CDR3 DNA follows: TGTGCCAGCAGCCCCCGGGCGGGGGGGCTGGATGAGCAGTTCTTC. Residues: CASSPRAGGLDEQFF. This chain joins TRBV9 and TRBJ2-1; TRBD2 matches 9 bases. Germline loops: CDR1 SGDLS, CDR2 YYNGEE. CDR3 length equals 15 residues. J lost 8 bases, V lost 4 bases, and 10 bases had no gene match. The full variable domain, completed using reference TRBV9 and TRBJ2-1, is DSGVTQTPKHLITATGQRVTLRCSPRSGDLSVYWYQQSLDQGLQFLIQYYNGEERAKGNILERFSAQQFPDLHSELNLSSLELGDSALYFCASSPRAGGLDEQFFGPGTRLTVL.

Concerning this clonotype itself: The junction does not match germline at one end; this may be a read error. The gene calls are TRBV7-6 and TRBJ2-7; 9 bases map to TRBD1. Germline assignment: CDR1 SGHVS and CDR2 FNYEAQ. The CDR3 has 15 residues. The DNA of the CDR3 is TGTGCCGGCAGCTTATACCGACAGGGGGTTAACGAGCAGTACTTC. Translated: CAGSLYRQGVNEQYF. Using reference TRBV7-6 and TRBJ2-7 for the parts outside the CDR3, the full variable domain is GAGVSQSPRYKVTKRGQDVALRCDPISGHVSLYWYRQALGQGPEFLTYFNYEAQQDKSGLPNDRFSAERPEGSISTLTIQRTEQRDSAMYRCAGSLYRQGVNEQYFGPGTRLTVT.

This clonotype was recorded once. The rearrangement links TRBV20-1 to TRBJ2-3; 7 positions agree with TRBD2. V trimming: 0 bases; J trimming: 0 bases; junction bases outside the gene matches: 9. This CDR3 contains 17 residues. In germline, CDR1 is DFQATT, CDR2 SNEGSKA (reference sequence). CDR3 loop: CSARDVWEGTSTDTQYF. CDR3 nucleotides: TGCAGTGCTAGAGATGTTTGGGAGGGGACTAGCACAGATACGCAGTATTTT.

This clonotype was picked up a small number of times. The chain carries TRBV24-1 and TRBJ2-1, with 12 nucleotides matching TRBD1. The CDR3 spans 16 residues. With V trimmed by 5 bases and J by 6 bases, 7 bases remained unmatched. The germline V gene has CDR1 KGHDR and CDR2 SFDVKD. The CDR3 bases are TGTGCCACCAGTGGACCGGGACAGGGGGCTTTCAATGAGCAGTTCTTC. It translates to CATSGPGQGAFNEQFF.

This clonotype was picked up a small number of times. The chain combines TRBV3-1 with TRBJ2-5; D is perhaps TRBD2 (6 bases). The CDR3 has 17 residues. Germline values: CDR1 LGHDT, CDR2 YNNKEL (reference sequence). Trimming cost V 4 bases and J 0 bases, with 18 bases left between them. In nucleotides, the CDR3 is TGTGCCAGCAGCCCAAACCTGGTAGGAGGGAACCAAGAGACCCAGTACTTC. Translating gives CASSPNLVGGNQETQYF.

This clonotype was recorded once. A read error may account for a junction end that differs from germline. The chain joins TRBV9 to TRBJ1-3; weak D call: TRBD1 (6 bases). The CDR3 is 16 amino acids. Looked up from germline, CDR1 is SGDLS and CDR2 is YYNGEE. CDR3 region: CASSARQANSGNTIYF. In DNA form, the CDR3 reads TGTGCTAGCAGCGCTCGACAGGCTAACTCTGGAAACACCATATATTTT.

The rearrangement joins TRBV4-3 to TRBJ2-7, with 7 bases lining up with TRBD1. Trimming removed 0 bases from V and 6 bases from J; junction bases left unmatched: 14. The CDR3 contains 17 residues. The germline V gene encodes CDR1 LGHNA and CDR2 YSLEER. CDR3 nucleotides: TGCGCCAGCAGCCAAGAGTATAGACAGGGCGTTGGGAGCGAGCAGTACTTC. This gives the protein CASSQEYRQGVGSEQYF.

The chain joins TRBV5-1 to TRBJ2-7; TRBD2 might be the D (5 bases). The CDR3 covers 15 residues. V lost 1 base, J lost 0 bases, and 11 bases lay in between. The V gene's germline CDR1 is SGHRS and CDR2 YFSETQ. CDR3 protein: CASSLPFGDSYEQYF. The DNA for the CDR3 is TGCGCCAGCAGCTTGCCGTTCGGGGACTCCTACGAGCAGTACTTC. Variable domain in full (rest from reference TRBV5-1 and TRBJ2-7): KAGVTQTPRYLIKTRGQQVTLSCSPISGHRSVSWYQQTPGQGLQFLFEYFSETQRNKGNFPGRFSGRQFSNSRSEMNVSTLELGDSALYLCASSLPFGDSYEQYFGPGTRLTVT.

V and J are TRBV7-9 and TRBJ2-5, with D tentatively TRBD1 (5 bases). Germline V gives CDR1 SEHNR, CDR2 FQNEAQ (reference sequence). Trimming removed 0 bases from V and 2 bases from J, with 10 bases in between. CDR3 length: 15 residues. For the CDR3, the DNA is TGTGCCAGCAGCTTAGCGATAGGGGATCAAGAGACCCAGTACTTC. Translation: CASSLAIGDQETQYF.

V and J are TRBV15 and TRBJ2-1; 7 bases agree with TRBD1. Germline V gives CDR1 LNHNV, CDR2 YYDKDF (reference sequence). After removal of 6 bases from V and 7 bases from J, the junction contained 9 bases not matched to a gene. The CDR3 has 14 amino acids. The CDR3 is CATRLEGGLNEQFF. CDR3 nucleotides: TGTGCCACCAGGCTAGAAGGGGGCTTGAATGAGCAGTTCTTC. Full variable domain (remainder filled in from reference TRBV15 and TRBJ2-1): DAMVIQNPRYQVTQFGKPVTLSCSQTLNHNVMYWYQQKSSQAPKLLFHYYDKDFNNEADTPDNFQSRRPNTSFCFLDIRSPGLGDTAMYLCATRLEGGLNEQFFGPGTRLTVL.

This sequence joins TRBV11-2 and TRBJ2-7, with a possible D match to TRBD1 (5 bases). This CDR3 has 13 amino acids. CDR1 is SGHAT and CDR2 is FQNNGV in the germline V gene. V lost 5 bases to trimming and J lost 5 bases, with 13 bases between them. CDR3 region: CASSPTVFDEQYF. CDR3 sequence (DNA): TGTGCCAGCAGCCCGACAGTTTTTGACGAGCAGTACTTC.

This clonotype was seen a handful of times. The V call is TRBV11-3, the J call TRBJ2-1, with D unresolved. The V gene's germline CDR1 is SGHNT and CDR2 YENEEA. This CDR3 contains 12 residues. Trimming took 4 bases from V and 10 from J, leaving 11 bases between them. The DNA of the CDR3 is TGTGCCAGCAGCTCCGCCCTCGGGGAGCAGTTCTTC. Translating it yields CASSSALGEQFF.

This sequence joins TRBV7-2 and TRBJ1-2, with 7 bases identical to TRBD1. Trimming cost V 5 bases and J 0 bases; bases outside gene matches: 6. Germline V lookup: CDR1 SGHTA, CDR2 FQGNSA. CDR3 size: 15 residues. CDR3 sequence reads: CASSAQGQSNYGYTF. Here the CDR3 DNA reads TGTGCCAGCAGCGCCCAGGGACAGTCTAACTATGGCTACACCTTC. The complete variable domain, with remaining parts taken from reference TRBV7-2 and TRBJ1-2, reads GAGVSQSPSNKVTEKGKDVELRCDPISGHTALYWYRQSLGQGLEFLIYFQGNSAPDKSGLPSDRFSAERTGGSVSTLTIQRTQQEDSAVYLCASSAQGQSNYGYTFGSGTRLTVV.

The chain is built from TRBV7-9 and TRBJ2-7; D unclear. Trimming took 1 base from V and 3 from J, leaving 7 bases between them. The CDR3 consists of 13 residues. Germline V gene data show CDR1 as SEHNR and CDR2 as FQNEAQ (reference sequence). CDR3 loop: CASSLEMDYEQYF. DNA for the CDR3: TGTGCCAGCAGCTTAGAGATGGACTACGAGCAGTACTTC.

Only a few counts were recorded for this clonotype. The chain recombines TRBV6-5 with TRBJ2-3; the D call may be TRBD1 or TRBD2 (8 bases each). The CDR3 totals 20 residues. CDR1 and CDR2 (germline): MNHEY, SVGAGI. Deletions cut 0 bases from V and 3 bases from J, with 25 bases between. In DNA, the CDR3 is TGTGCCAGCAGTTACTCGAGGACAGGGAGCGCGGGGGGTTATACAGATACGCAGTATTTT. It is translated as CASSYSRTGSAGGYTDTQYF.